This entry lists 23 T cell receptor beta chains sequenced from one sample in a study of Graves' ophthalmopathy and Graves' hyperthyroidism. RNA transcripts were the source from which TCR beta CDR3 regions were amplified. Second-round multiplex PCR came after a first-round RT-PCR that employed HTBI primers. TCRdb used MiXCR to reprocess the multiplex PCR reads, holding one entry per CDR3 protein. The table lists 240,000 or so distinct CDR3 sequences, 45% of them singletons. The material sequenced was peripheral blood. These receptors were obtained from an adult man with Graves' ophthalmopathy.

This clonotype was counted between two and nine times. V usage is TRBV7-9 and J usage is TRBJ2-7, with a possible D match to TRBD1 (5 bases). Looked up from germline, CDR1 is SEHNR and CDR2 is FQNEAQ (reference sequence). V shed 7 bases and J shed 0 bases, with 19 bases lying between them. The CDR3 is made up of 16 amino acids. CDR3 sequence (DNA): TGTGCCAGCAATCTAACTGACAGCCTCAGCTCCTACGAGCAGTACTTC. Protein sequence: CASNLTDSLSSYEQYF.

This chain joins TRBV12-3 or TRBV12-4 and TRBJ2-7, with TRBD2 as a possible D gene (6 bases). The DNA end favors TRBJ2-1, so the J call may be wrong. This CDR3 is built from 14 residues. The CDR3 here is CASSFTGVHNEQFF. DNA for the CDR3: TGTGCCAGCAGTTTTACGGGAGTGCACAATGAGCAGTTCTTC.

As for this clonotype: One end of the junction fails to match germline, which may point to a read error. The chain combines TRBV11-2 with TRBJ2-2; TRBD2 is a possible D gene (5 bases). The CDR3 is 16 amino acids. CDR1 is SGHAT, CDR2 FQNNGV, per germline. Written as DNA, the CDR3 is TGTGCCAGCAGCTTTGGACTGGGAGCGAAGACCGGGGAGCTGTTTTTT. It encodes CASSFGLGAKTGELFF.

This clonotype appeared once. The V and J genes are TRBV10-3 and TRBJ2-7; D is possibly TRBD1 or TRBD2 (5 bases each). Germline CDR1 is ENHRY and CDR2 is SYGVKD. The CDR3 has 15 residues. V lost 3 bases to trimming and J lost 4 bases, with 16 bases between them. CDR3 nucleotides: TGTGCCATCAGTGAAAGGGGAGCCCTGGGGTACGAGCAGTACTTC. Amino acids: CAISERGALGYEQYF.

V and J are TRBV2 and TRBJ2-7; D is uncertain. V was pared by 5 bases and J by 5 bases, with 10 bases between. The CDR3 sequence is 12 residues long. Germline loops: CDR1 SNHLY, CDR2 FYNNEI. Written as DNA, the CDR3 is TGTGCCAGCAGTATCCTCCAGGACGAGCAGTACTTC. Its protein is CASSILQDEQYF.

This chain uses TRBV7-2 with TRBJ1-1; 9 bases align to TRBD1. The V and J ends lost 6 bases and 10 bases, in that order; junction bases with no gene match: 6. The CDR3 is 12 residues long. CDR1 and CDR2 (germline): SGHTA, FQGNSA. The CDR3 sequence is CASRPGTGRAFF. The CDR3 nucleotides read TGTGCCAGCAGACCCGGGACAGGGAGAGCTTTCTTT.

The CDR3 is CASSLGRTYQETQYF. CDR3 DNA sequence: TGTGCCAGCAGCTTAGGAAGGACTTATCAAGAGACCCAGTACTTC. J is TRBJ2-5 and V is TRBV7-2; TRBD2 might be the D (5 bases). V dropped 1 base and J dropped 2 bases, with 11 bases sitting between them. CDR3 length: 15 amino acids. Germline V lookup: CDR1 SGHTA, CDR2 FQGNSA.

To note about this clonotype: One junction end disagrees with the germline gene, perhaps due to a read error. The V gene is TRBV7-8, the J gene TRBJ1-1; 7 nucleotides align to TRBD1. CDR3 size: 18 residues. CDR1 and CDR2 from the germline V gene are SGHVS and FQNEAQ. In nucleotides, the CDR3 is TGTGCCAGCAGCTTAGGGGGACAGTCGCCGAAGATGAACACCGAAGCTTTCTTT. It yields the protein CASSLGGQSPKMNTEAFF.

This clonotype was recorded at least ten times. This chain uses TRBV29-1 with TRBJ1-2; 8 bases match TRBD1. The V gene end was trimmed by 7 bases and the J gene end by 7 bases; junction bases not matched to a gene: 8. CDR1 and CDR2 (germline): SQVTM, ANQGSEA. This CDR3 is built from 12 residues. CDR3 coding DNA: TGCAGCGCCACGGACAGGGCGACTGGCTACACCTTC. Amino acids: CSATDRATGYTF.

The chain recombines TRBV7-2 with TRBJ2-7; D may be TRBD1 (5 bases). This CDR3 has 14 amino acids. V lost 5 bases, J lost 1 base, and 12 bases lay in between. The germline V gene has CDR1 SGHTA and CDR2 FQGNSA. In nucleotides, the CDR3 is TGTGCCAGCAGCCCAGGGTCCGGTTCCTACGAGCAGTACTTC. It yields the protein CASSPGSGSYEQYF. The full variable domain, its missing parts supplied by reference TRBV7-2 and TRBJ2-7, is GAGVSQSPSNKVTEKGKDVELRCDPISGHTALYWYRQSLGQGLEFLIYFQGNSAPDKSGLPSDRFSAERTGGSVSTLTIQRTQQEDSAVYLCASSPGSGSYEQYFGPGTRLTVT.

The rearrangement uses TRBV20-1 and TRBJ1-4; maybe TRBD1 (5 bases). Per the germline V gene, CDR1 is DFQATT and CDR2 is SNEGSKA (reference sequence). CDR3 length equals 15 residues. Trimming pared 0 bases from V and 7 bases from J, leaving 15 bases between. This chain's CDR3 is CSARDRSTGGEKLFF. The CDR3 nucleotides read TGCAGTGCTAGAGATCGATCGACCGGGGGTGAAAAACTGTTTTTT.

The chain employs TRBV5-1 and TRBJ2-7; 7 nucleotides agree with TRBD1. This CDR3 region has 14 residues. Germline-derived CDR1 and CDR2 are SGHRS and YFSETQ. Trimming took 4 bases from V and 3 from J; bases not matched to a gene: 7. The DNA for the CDR3 is TGCGCCAGCAGCGCCGACAGGGAGTACTACGAGCAGTACTTC. It encodes CASSADREYYEQYF.

In regard to this clonotype: A much larger clone is a single base away; this may be a read error. V is TRBV6-5 and J is TRBJ1-3; maybe TRBD1 (5 bases). The CDR3 is made up of 14 amino acids. Looked up from germline, CDR1 is MNHEY and CDR2 is SVGAGI. V shed 6 bases and J shed 1 base, with 10 bases lying between them. In DNA, the CDR3 is TGTGCCAGCAGCTTAGACAGATCTGGAAACACCATATATTTT. Translation gives CASSLDRSGNTIYF.

The J gene is TRBJ1-4, the V gene TRBV11-1; D remains ambiguous. The CDR3 has 14 residues. The germline V gene has CDR1 SGHAT and CDR2 FQDESV (reference sequence). V shed 2 bases and J shed 6 bases, with 10 bases lying between them. CDR3 loop: CASSLTWGDEKLFF. As DNA, the CDR3 is TGTGCCAGCAGCTTAACATGGGGAGATGAAAAACTGTTTTTT. Combining the CDR3 with reference TRBV11-1 and TRBJ1-4 gives the whole variable domain EAEVAQSPRYKITEKSQAVAFWCDPISGHATLYWYRQILGQGPELLVQFQDESVVDDSQLPKDRFSAERLKGVDSTLKIQPAELGDSAMYLCASSLTWGDEKLFFGSGTQLSVL.

The chain has TRBV7-9 and TRBJ1-2; 8 nucleotides line up with TRBD1. The V and J ends lost 7 bases and 6 bases, in that order; junction bases with no gene match: 7. The CDR3 covers 13 residues. Germline V CDR1 and CDR2: SEHNR, FQNEAQ (reference sequence). The CDR3, as DNA: TGTGCCAGCACACTTTTGACAGGGGATGGCTACACCTTC. Residues: CASTLLTGDGYTF.

The sample holds a few counts of this clonotype. This chain connects TRBV6-1 to TRBJ2-5, with D hard to call. Germline V gene data show CDR1 as MNHNS and CDR2 as SASEGT. CDR3 length: 12 residues. V gave up 5 bases and J gave up 5 bases, with 9 bases separating them. CDR3 in amino acids: CASSQRRETQYF. The CDR3 DNA follows: TGTGCCAGCAGTCAGAGGCGGGAGACCCAGTACTTC.

This chain links TRBV6-6 with TRBJ1-2; no clear D gene. The CDR3 has 14 amino acids. Germline CDR1 MNHNY, CDR2 SVGAGI (reference sequence). V was pared by 5 bases and J by 4 bases, with 14 bases between. The CDR3 here is CASSEIGGLYGYTF. In nucleotides, the CDR3 is TGTGCCAGCAGTGAAATCGGCGGCCTCTATGGCTACACCTTC.

This clonotype has more than one count but fewer than ten. The rearrangement uses TRBV9 and TRBJ1-6; D is uncertain. Germline V gene data show CDR1 as SGDLS and CDR2 as YYNGEE. Trimming left V 8 bases short and J 5 bases short, with 11 bases between. The CDR3 is 13 amino acids. The CDR3 loop is CASTGTDNSPLHF. The CDR3 DNA follows: TGTGCCAGTACGGGAACCGATAATTCACCCCTCCACTTT.

CDR3 in amino acids: CASRDRGVTEAFF. CDR3 DNA: TGTGCCAGCAGGGACAGGGGGGTCACTGAAGCTTTCTTT. V gene TRBV12-3 or TRBV12-4 combines with J gene TRBJ1-1, with TRBD1 identical over 10 bases. CDR3 length: 13 residues. V was clipped by 6 bases and J by 4 bases; unmatched bases: 2.

The chain combines TRBV5-5 with TRBJ1-2; the match to TRBD1 covers 7 bases. V lost 0 bases to trimming and J lost 10 bases; unmatched junction nucleotides: 3. The germline V gene has CDR1 SGHKS and CDR2 YYEKEE (reference sequence). This CDR3 is built from 12 residues. The CDR3, as DNA: TGTGCCAGCAGCTTGGAAGGGGGCGACTACACCTTC. Its translation: CASSLEGGDYTF.

This clonotype was detected once. V and J are TRBV9 and TRBJ1-4; D gene ambiguous. V lost 4 bases and J lost 6, with 13 bases in between. CDR1 is SGDLS and CDR2 is YYNGEE in the germline V gene. The CDR3 runs 14 residues. The CDR3 protein is CASSPEGYYEKLFF. CDR3 DNA sequence: TGTGCCAGCAGCCCCGAAGGGTATTATGAAAAACTGTTTTTT.

The V gene is TRBV7-8, the J gene TRBJ2-1; the D gene could be TRBD1 or TRBD2 (6 bases each). The CDR3 contains 15 residues. The germline V gene encodes CDR1 SGHVS and CDR2 FQNEAQ. The V end was cut by 5 bases, the J end by 10 bases, with 21 bases between. The CDR3 DNA reads TGTGCCAGCAGCCTAGGGGGGAGCAAGCTGAACGAGCAGTTCTTC. Translation gives CASSLGGSKLNEQFF.

This clonotype showed up just a few times. Here the CDR3 DNA reads TGTGCCAGCAGCTTAGGAGCTAGCGGGAGCCAAGAGACCCAGTACTTC. Translation gives CASSLGASGSQETQYF. V and J are TRBV7-8 and TRBJ2-5; TRBD2 agrees at 10 bases. V lost 1 base, J lost 1 base, and 3 bases stayed unmatched. The CDR3 covers 16 residues. Germline V gives CDR1 SGHVS, CDR2 FQNEAQ.